This T cell receptor beta chain was retrieved from a study of cytomegalovirus exposure and HLA in healthy donors. The PCR employed 60 Vbeta primers together with 13 Jbeta primers. The method was immunoSEQ multiplex PCR; TCRdb's version includes in-frame clones alone and lacks a portion of them. The data show around 130,000 clones, with about 73% seen just once and more than 2% held by the top ten. The sequencing input was PBMCs. This receptor was taken from a woman aged 40 to 50 in good health and CMV-seropositive.

The CDR3 nucleotides read TGCAGTGCTAGACCCGCAGGTGAAGCTTTCTTT. Translated: CSARPAGEAFF. This chain uses TRBV20-1 with TRBJ1-1; D remains ambiguous. V lost 2 bases and J lost 7, with 8 bases in between. The CDR3 sequence is 11 residues long. CDR1 is DFQATT, CDR2 SNEGSKA, per germline (reference sequence).